Listed below are T cell receptor beta chains from one sample, sequenced in a study of Ad26.COV2.S vaccination and SARS-CoV-2 variants. TCRdb's table, derived via immunoSEQ multiplex PCR, lists solely in-frame clones and lacks some. Altogether about 390,000 clones are present, 92% being singletons, with the ten largest covering about 1.7%. The starting material was peripheral blood, obtained in a trial of Ad26.COV2.S vaccine versus placebo. The receptor set was obtained from a person aged 18-65 years who received the Ad26.COV2.S COVID-19 vaccine or a placebo. The CDR3 runs from the conserved cysteine through the conserved F or W. The D gene is left open where the match is weak. Clone size, where shown, is once, few, many, or a class for clones that have expanded.

>.|.|TRBV2|TRBJ1-2
CASRVTLNSGYTF
TGTGCCAGCAGAGTGACGTTGAACTCTGGCTACACCTTC
>TRBD2|.|TRBV5-8|TRBJ2-7
CASSLFKGRAYEQYF
TGTGCCAGCAGCTTATTCAAGGGGAGGGCCTACGAGCAGTACTTC
>TRBD2|.|TRBV7-2|TRBJ2-7
CASSSPGGLAGIYEQYF
TGTGCCAGCAGCTCCCCTGGAGGGCTAGCGGGAATCTACGAGCAGTACTTC
>.|.|TRBV4-1|TRBJ2-5
CASSHLGQTQETQYF
TGCGCCAGCAGCCACCTTGGGCAGACCCAAGAGACCCAGTACTTC
>.|once|TRBV18|TRBJ1-5
CASSPGVGQPQHF
TGTGCCAGCTCACCAGGGGTGGGTCAGCCCCAGCATTTT
>TRBD1|once|TRBV28|TRBJ1-2
CASRSRDRGSWKGSSYGYTF
TGTGCCAGCAGGTCCCGGGACAGGGGATCATGGAAGGGGAGTAGCTATGGCTACACCTTC
>.|once|TRBV15|TRBJ2-3
CATSRDSVTGTQYF
TGTGCCACCAGCAGAGATAGTGTGACGGGTACGCAGTATTTT
>.|.|TRBV28|TRBJ1-5
CASSPQGWGNQPQHF
TGTGCCAGCAGTCCTCAGGGATGGGGCAATCAGCCCCAGCATTTT
>.|.|TRBV6-5|TRBJ2-7
CASSPLSPYEQYF
TGTGCCAGCAGTCCCTTGAGTCCCTACGAGCAGTACTTC
>.|.|TRBV12-3/TRBV12-4|TRBJ1-4
CASSLPLNEKLFF
TGTGCCAGCAGTTTGCCCCTCAATGAAAAACTGTTTTTT
>TRBD1|.|TRBV7-2|TRBJ1-5
CASSAQQGSPQHF
TGTGCCAGCAGCGCCCAACAGGGGAGCCCCCAGCATTTT
>TRBD2|.|TRBV15|TRBJ2-3
CATSRDPAGGNTDTQYF
TGTGCCACCAGCAGAGATCCGGCGGGGGGGAACACAGATACGCAGTATTTT
>.|.|TRBV7-9|TRBJ2-7
CASSIRREQYF
TGTGCCAGCAGCATTCGTCGTGAGCAGTACTTC
>.|.|TRBV6-2/TRBV6-3|TRBJ2-1
CASSTGSRYNEQFF
TGTGCCAGCAGTACGGGGTCGCGGTACAATGAGCAGTTCTTC
>.|.|TRBV11-2|TRBJ2-3
CASSFTRDTQYF
TGTGCCAGCAGCTTTACAAGGGACACGCAGTATTTT
>.|.|TRBV2|TRBJ1-6
CASRRASSYNSPLHF
TGTGCCAGCCGGAGGGCGAGCTCCTATAATTCACCCCTCCACTTT
>TRBD1|.|TRBV7-8|TRBJ1-2
CASSHYPGTGAYGYTF
TGTGCCAGCAGCCATTACCCCGGGACAGGGGCCTATGGCTACACCTTC
>TRBD1|once|TRBV5-1|TRBJ2-1
CASSPWTGNEQFF
TGCGCCAGCAGCCCATGGACAGGGAATGAGCAGTTCTTC
>.|.|TRBV9|TRBJ1-2
CASSVAAAGGYGYTF
TGTGCCAGCAGCGTAGCTGCAGCGGGGGGTTATGGCTACACCTTC
>TRBD1|.|TRBV5-1|TRBJ2-7
CASSFSAGGEQYF
TGCGCCAGCAGCTTCAGCGCAGGGGGCGAGCAGTACTTC
>.|.|TRBV5-1|TRBJ2-1
CASSFAGSNNNEQFF
TGCGCCAGCAGCTTCGCCGGGAGTAACAACAATGAGCAGTTCTTC
>TRBD1|.|TRBV5-1|TRBJ1-2
CASSLSDRGSYTF
TGCGCCAGCAGCTTGTCGGACAGGGGGTCCTACACCTTC
>.|.|TRBV4-3|TRBJ1-2
CASSQDIGARGYTF
TGCGCCAGCAGCCAAGATATTGGGGCTCGGGGCTACACCTTC
>.|.|TRBV11-2|TRBJ2-1
CASSLDFAGAENEQFF
TGTGCCAGCAGCTTAGACTTCGCGGGGGCGGAAAATGAGCAGTTCTTC
>.|.|TRBV5-6|TRBJ1-2
CASSPRGLDYGYTF
TGTGCCAGCAGCCCCAGGGGTCTGGACTATGGCTACACCTTC
>.|.|TRBV5-1|TRBJ2-7
CASSLGGRDEQYF
TGCGCCAGCAGCTTGGGGGGTCGGGACGAGCAGTACTTC
>.|.|TRBV2|TRBJ1-5
CASSASGALLEPQHF
TGTGCCAGCAGTGCATCCGGGGCATTACTAGAGCCCCAGCATTTT
>TRBD1|.|TRBV7-9|TRBJ1-4
CASSSGTATNEKLFF
TGTGCCAGCAGCTCCGGGACAGCAACTAATGAAAAACTGTTTTTT
>.|.|TRBV30|TRBJ1-1
CAWSVLRTGYTEAFF
TGTGCCTGGAGTGTACTGCGTACAGGGTACACTGAAGCTTTCTTT
>TRBD1|once|TRBV27|TRBJ1-5
CASSLYGWTGINQPQHF
TGTGCCAGCAGTTTATATGGTTGGACAGGGATCAATCAGCCCCAGCATTTT
>.|.|TRBV7-8|TRBJ1-4
CASSTRTANFEKLFF
TGTGCCAGCAGCACCCGGACCGCGAATTTTGAAAAACTGTTTTTT
>TRBD2|few|TRBV10-1|TRBJ2-2
CASSGTSGANTGELFF
TGCGCCAGCAGTGGGACTAGCGGCGCGAACACCGGGGAGCTGTTTTTT
>.|once|TRBV11-2|TRBJ1-1
CASSLVVQNTEAFF
TGTGCCAGCAGCTTAGTGGTTCAGAACACTGAAGCTTTCTTT
>TRBD1|.|TRBV6-6|TRBJ1-4
CASSNRGGTNEKLFF
TGTGCCAGCAGTAACAGGGGGGGAACTAATGAAAAACTGTTTTTT
>TRBD2|.|TRBV5-4|TRBJ2-5
CARRGSGLAQETQYF
TGTGCCAGAAGAGGTTCGGGACTAGCCCAAGAGACCCAGTACTTC
>.|.|TRBV9|TRBJ1-2
CASSAVGGSYGYTF
TGTGCCAGCAGCGCGGTAGGGGGATCTTATGGCTACACCTTC